Following are 20 T cell receptor beta chains from one sample sequenced in a study of naive CD8 T cells in extremely preterm neonates. This table comes from immunoSEQ multiplex PCR, and its TCRdb copy is limited to in-frame clones, with some not included. The sample holds 5,500 to 7,500 clones; 95% to 98% are singletons and the top ten take roughly 1.2%. The sequenced material came from naive CD8+ T cells from blood. The receptor source for this set is a human donor in good health.

The chain combines TRBV9 with TRBJ2-7; 7 nucleotides line up with TRBD1. The CDR3 loop spans 14 amino acids. Trimming removed 2 bases from V and 2 bases from J; junction bases left unmatched: 4. Germline CDR1 and CDR2: SGDLS and YYNGEE. The DNA for the CDR3 is TGTGCCAGCAGCGTGAAGGACAGGACCTACGAGCAGTACTTC. It is translated as CASSVKDRTYEQYF.

The genes are TRBV7-3 and TRBJ2-1; 11 nucleotides align to TRBD2. With 2 bases clipped from V and 10 bases from J, the junction kept 16 bases outside the gene matches. This CDR3 has 18 amino acids. The germline V gene has CDR1 SGHTA and CDR2 FQGTGA. CDR3: CASSLSPELAGANEEQFF. The CDR3, as DNA: TGTGCCAGCAGCTTATCCCCCGAACTAGCGGGAGCCAATGAGGAGCAGTTCTTC.

V usage is TRBV28 and J usage is TRBJ1-5, with D perhaps matching TRBD1 (6 bases). The V end was cut by 10 bases, the J end by 0 bases, with 13 bases between. Germline V lookup: CDR1 MDHEN, CDR2 SYDVKM. The CDR3 is 14 residues long. The CDR3 nucleotides are TGTGCCACCTTACAGGGATATAGCAATCAGCCCCAGCATTTT. This sequence encodes CATLQGYSNQPQHF.

This chain uses TRBV28 with TRBJ2-1, with D possibly matching TRBD2 (5 bases). Germline values: CDR1 MDHEN, CDR2 SYDVKM. The V gene lost 3 bases and the J gene lost 0 bases, with 9 bases spanning the gap. The CDR3 has 15 amino acids. CDR3 loop: CASSLRRTSYNEQFF. The CDR3 DNA reads TGTGCCAGCAGTTTGAGGAGGACCTCCTACAATGAGCAGTTCTTC.

The V gene is TRBV7-2, the J gene TRBJ2-1; a weak D match, TRBD2 (5 bases). The CDR3 consists of 17 residues. Trimming shortened V by 1 base and J by 2 bases, and 15 bases separated the two germline ends. The germline V gene has CDR1 SGHTA and CDR2 FQGNSA. The CDR3 sequence: CASSLGFRELTYNEQFF. The DNA for the CDR3 is TGTGCCAGCAGCTTAGGGTTTAGGGAGCTAACCTACAATGAGCAGTTCTTC.

The chain employs TRBV25-1 and TRBJ2-2, with 7 bases matching TRBD2. After removal of 3 bases from V and 6 bases from J, the junction contained 4 bases not matched to a gene. The CDR3 covers 14 residues. Germline loops: CDR1 MGHDK, CDR2 SYGVNS. The CDR3, as DNA: TGTGCCAGCAGTGAGCGGGAGAAAGCCGGGGAGCTGTTTTTT. This gives the protein CASSEREKAGELFF.

This chain joins TRBV21-1 and TRBJ1-4; the table's D call, TRBD1, has no DNA check behind it. TRBV21-1 is listed as a pseudogene. CDR3 length equals 14 residues. CDR3 sequence (DNA): TGTGCCAGCAGCAAAGCACAGGTTCGTGAAAAACTGTTTTTT. This codes for CASSKAQVREKLFF.

V usage is TRBV28 and J usage is TRBJ2-1, with a possible D match to TRBD2 (6 bases). Germline lookup yields CDR1 MDHEN and CDR2 SYDVKM. The CDR3 spans 15 residues. V lost 3 bases and J lost 3, with 12 bases in between. The CDR3 here is CASSFPPSDYNEQFF. CDR3 coding DNA: TGTGCCAGCAGTTTTCCCCCTAGCGACTACAATGAGCAGTTCTTC.

The V gene is TRBV4-1, the J gene TRBJ2-1; tentative D call: TRBD2 (6 bases). V shed 0 bases and J shed 8 bases, with 11 bases lying between them. This CDR3 spans 14 amino acids. Germline V gene data show CDR1 as MGHRA and CDR2 as YSYEKL. CDR3 sequence reads: CASSQEKGGDEQFF. CDR3 DNA sequence: TGCGCCAGCAGCCAAGAAAAAGGCGGGGATGAGCAGTTCTTC.

The chain has TRBV2 and TRBJ1-5; a weak D match, TRBD1 (5 bases). The germline gives CDR1 SNHLY, CDR2 FYNNEI. V lost 7 bases to trimming and J lost 5 bases, with 18 bases between them. This CDR3 comprises 15 residues. CDR3 DNA: TGTGCCAGCATCCCTGGCGGGGACCGGGATCAGCCCCAGCATTTT. This sequence encodes CASIPGGDRDQPQHF.

The chain combines TRBV28 with TRBJ2-7; 12 bases are a match to TRBD2. Germline CDR1 reads MDHEN; CDR2 reads SYDVKM. This CDR3 has 15 residues. J was trimmed by 2 bases and V by 5 bases; bases with no gene match: 4. CDR3 region: CASSVTSGSAYEQYF. The CDR3 DNA reads as TGTGCCAGCAGTGTGACTAGCGGGAGTGCCTACGAGCAGTACTTC. Using reference TRBV28 and TRBJ2-7 for the parts outside the CDR3, the full variable domain is DVKVTQSSRYLVKRTGEKVFLECVQDMDHENMFWYRQDPGLGLRLIYFSYDVKMKEKGDIPEGYSVSREKKERFSLILESASTNQTSMYLCASSVTSGSAYEQYFGPGTRLTVT.

The rearrangement links TRBV7-2 to TRBJ2-1; 9 nucleotides agree with TRBD2. The V segment lost 1 base and the J segment 2 bases; nucleotides outside the gene matches: 9. The CDR3 is 18 amino acids. The germline gives CDR1 SGHTA, CDR2 FQGNSA. CDR3 nucleotides: TGTGCCAGCAGCTTAGGACTAGCGGAAAATCAACCCTACAATGAGCAGTTCTTC. Protein product: CASSLGLAENQPYNEQFF. Combining the CDR3 with reference TRBV7-2 and TRBJ2-1 gives the whole variable domain GAGVSQSPSNKVTEKGKDVELRCDPISGHTALYWYRQSLGQGLEFLIYFQGNSAPDKSGLPSDRFSAERTGGSVSTLTIQRTQQEDSAVYLCASSLGLAENQPYNEQFFGPGTRLTVL.

The rearrangement uses TRBV19 and TRBJ2-1, with 7 bases aligning to TRBD2. The germline gives CDR1 LNHDA, CDR2 SQIVND (reference sequence). Trimming took 1 base from V and 9 from J; bases not matched to a gene: 3. This CDR3 contains 13 residues. CDR3 DNA sequence: TGTGCCAGTAGTATAGGCGGGAGCCCTGAGCAGTTCTTC. This sequence encodes CASSIGGSPEQFF.

The chain couples TRBV9 to TRBJ2-3; 7 bases map to TRBD2. This CDR3 is 14 amino acids long. CDR1 is SGDLS and CDR2 is YYNGEE in the germline V gene. Losses at the gene ends were 5 bases for V and 1 base for J; bases not matched to a gene: 4. The CDR3 region has the DNA TGTGCCAGCAGTGCTAGCGGTCGCACAGATACGCAGTATTTT. Its translation: CASSASGRTDTQYF.

The chain is built from TRBV2 and TRBJ2-5; 10 nucleotides line up with TRBD1. The last part of the DNA fits TRBJ2-7 better; the J call may be wrong. CDR3 size: 15 residues. The germline gives CDR1 SNHLY, CDR2 FYNNEI. The chain's CDR3 is CASSEERTGGPEQYF. The CDR3 nucleotides are TGTGCCAGCAGTGAAGAAAGGACAGGGGGTCCCGAGCAGTACTTC.

This clone showed up just a few times. CDR3 bases: TGTGCCAGCAGCCCCGGGACTAGCAGGGCAGATACGCAGTATTTT. Its protein product is CASSPGTSRADTQYF. The rearrangement links TRBV9 to TRBJ2-3; TRBD2 aligns across 9 bases. The CDR3 is made up of 15 amino acids. Germline V lookup: CDR1 SGDLS, CDR2 YYNGEE. The V gene end was trimmed by 4 bases and the J gene end by 4 bases; junction bases not matched to a gene: 7.

With regard to this clone: The conserved phenylalanine or tryptophan is not found at the CDR3 terminus, so this likely reflects a read error. The chain combines TRBV11-2 with TRBJ2-7, with 8 positions matching TRBD1. From germline, CDR1 is SGHAT and CDR2 FQNNGV. The CDR3 consists of 15 residues. V trimming: 5 bases; J trimming: 5 bases; junction bases outside the gene matches: 11. The CDR3 protein is CASSQVGTGDNEQYL. DNA for the CDR3: TGTGCCAGCAGCCAGGTTGGGACAGGAGATAACGAGCAGTACCTC.

V usage is TRBV19 and J usage is TRBJ1-1; D is unclear. CDR3 length: 12 amino acids. The germline V gene encodes CDR1 LNHDA and CDR2 SQIVND (reference sequence). With 5 bases removed from V and 1 base from J, the gap between germline ends came to 5 bases. In DNA, the CDR3 is TGTGCCAGTAGTGCTAGGAACACTGAAGCTTTCTTT. Translation gives CASSARNTEAFF. The whole variable domain, remainder taken from reference TRBV19 and TRBJ1-1, is DGGITQSPKYLFRKEGQNVTLSCEQNLNHDAMYWYRQDPGQGLRLIYYSQIVNDFQKGDIAEGYSVSREKKESFPLTVTSAQKNPTAFYLCASSARNTEAFFGQGTRLTVV.

V and J are TRBV28 and TRBJ2-7; perhaps TRBD1 as D (8 bases). The CDR3 is 14 amino acids. In germline, CDR1 is MDHEN, CDR2 SYDVKM. Trimming cost V 5 bases and J 3 bases, with 14 bases left between them. The CDR3 DNA is TGTGCCAGCAGTCCACAGGGGGGGCACTACGAGCAGTACTTC. As protein: CASSPQGGHYEQYF. Looking up the rest from reference TRBV28 and TRBJ2-7 gives the full variable domain: DVKVTQSSRYLVKRTGEKVFLECVQDMDHENMFWYRQDPGLGLRLIYFSYDVKMKEKGDIPEGYSVSREKKERFSLILESASTNQTSMYLCASSPQGGHYEQYFGPGTRLTVT.

The chain is built from TRBV28 and TRBJ2-7, with TRBD2 identical over 8 bases. The CDR3 sequence is 14 residues long. Trimming cost V 3 bases and J 3 bases; bases outside gene matches: 4. CDR1 and CDR2 (germline): MDHEN, SYDVKM. CDR3 DNA: TGTGCCAGCAGTTTTCGGACTAGCTTCTACGAGCAGTACTTC. Its protein product is CASSFRTSFYEQYF.